This TCR beta chain was captured by sequencing in a study of T cells in Graves' hyperthyroidism and ophthalmopathy. It was uncontrolled infection, other autoimmune disease, pregnancy or lactation that excluded patients. Per the germline V gene, CDR1 is SGHTA and CDR2 is FQGNSA. The CDR3 runs to 13 residues. Deletions cut 3 bases from V and 3 bases from J, with 5 bases between. This clonotype was seen at least ten times. Amplification of TCR beta CDR3 regions was performed using RNA transcripts as template. The TCR CDR3 was amplified in a first-round RT-PCR using the HTBI primer set. TCRdb re-analysed the multiplex PCR reads in MiXCR, keeping a single row per CDR3 protein. The data contain about 290,000 distinct CDR3 sequences, roughly 13% of them singletons.

Sequences were obtained from blood. This chain uses TRBV7-2 with TRBJ2-2; D remains ambiguous. The TCR was taken from a woman in her 40s with Graves' hyperthyroidism. For the CDR3, the DNA is TGTGCCAGCAGCTTGGGCTACACCGGGGAGCTGTTTTTT. Encoded protein: CASSLGYTGELFF. The full variable domain, in which reference TRBV7-2 and TRBJ2-2 provide the parts outside the CDR3, is GAGVSQSPSNKVTEKGKDVELRCDPISGHTALYWYRQSLGQGLEFLIYFQGNSAPDKSGLPSDRFSAERTGGSVSTLTIQRTQQEDSAVYLCASSLGYTGELFFGEGSRLTVL.